These 9 T cell receptor beta chains were sequenced from one sample in a study of siplizumab effects on memory and regulatory T cells. The table came from immunoSEQ multiplex PCR; TCRdb's copy has only in-frame clones and leaves some out. Here the sample spans more than 85,000 clones, around 94% being singletons. Sequencing was performed on Tregs sorted from blood. The receptors originated from a human donor in good health.

The V call is TRBV4-1, the J call TRBJ1-5; no firm D call. The CDR3 length is 14 residues. The V gene's germline CDR1 is MGHRA and CDR2 YSYEKL. V lost 5 bases and J 4 bases, leaving 12 bases between the germline ends. The DNA of the CDR3 is TGCGCCAGCAGCTGGGCGGGCAGGAATCAGCCCCAGCATTTT. Residues: CASSWAGRNQPQHF.

The CDR3 protein is CASSLAGTYNEQFF. The CDR3 region has the DNA TGTGCCAGCAGCTTAGCGGGAACCTACAATGAGCAGTTCTTC. J is TRBJ2-1 and V is TRBV7-2; D remains ambiguous. The CDR3 has 14 residues. V lost 0 bases to trimming and J lost 2 bases, with 5 bases between them. Germline V gene data show CDR1 as SGHTA and CDR2 as FQGNSA.

The chain combines TRBV7-8 with TRBJ1-2; weak D call: TRBD1 (6 bases). The CDR3 loop spans 15 amino acids. The germline gives CDR1 SGHVS, CDR2 FQNEAQ. The germline V and J ends were trimmed by 0 bases and 0 bases, with 8 bases remaining between them. The CDR3 is CASSLAAGANYGYTF. The CDR3 nucleotides read TGTGCCAGCAGCTTAGCAGCAGGGGCTAACTATGGCTACACCTTC.

The V call is TRBV9, the J call TRBJ2-3, with unresolved D. Trimming stripped 4 bases from V and 4 bases from J, with 19 bases between. Germline V gives CDR1 SGDLS, CDR2 YYNGEE. The CDR3 extends over 16 amino acids. CDR3 amino acids: CASSYREGTGADTQYF. CDR3 in DNA: TGTGCCAGCAGCTACAGAGAAGGAACGGGCGCAGATACGCAGTATTTT.

The chain employs TRBV6-6 and TRBJ1-1, with a tentative D call TRBD1 (5 bases). This CDR3 comprises 12 residues. Germline CDR1 MNHNY, CDR2 SVGAGI (reference sequence). Trimming left V 2 bases short and J 11 bases short, with 12 bases between. CDR3 region: CASSYAGARAFF. For the CDR3, the DNA is TGTGCCAGCAGTTACGCCGGGGCGAGGGCTTTCTTT.

V is TRBV10-3 and J is TRBJ2-3; TRBD2 is a possible D gene (5 bases). The CDR3 length is 13 residues. Trimming left V 4 bases short and J 2 bases short, with 7 bases between. Germline-derived CDR1 and CDR2 are ENHRY and SYGVKD. The CDR3, as DNA: TGTGCCATCAGTGCGGGGTCCACAGATACGCAGTATTTT. Its translation: CAISAGSTDTQYF.

The CDR3 DNA reads TGTGCCAGCAGTGAGGAACAGGCTGGGGGCACAGATACGCAGTATTTT. It yields the protein CASSEEQAGGTDTQYF. The chain recombines TRBV6-4 with TRBJ2-3; TRBD1 is a possible D gene (5 bases). CDR1 is MRHNA, CDR2 SNTAGT, per germline. V was pared by 3 bases and J by 1 base, with 14 bases between. The CDR3 has 16 amino acids.

The table lists this clone with a few counts. This chain uses TRBV15 with TRBJ2-3; 9 bases map to TRBD2. V shed 8 bases and J 6 bases; nucleotides not matched to a gene: 9. The CDR3 has 14 amino acids. Germline CDR1 LNHNV, CDR2 YYDKDF (reference sequence). The CDR3 spells CATHRQREDDTQYF. CDR3 in DNA: TGTGCCACCCATCGACAGCGGGAGGACGATACGCAGTATTTT.

V and J are TRBV4-1 and TRBJ2-5; TRBD1 agrees at 7 bases. With V trimmed by 2 bases and J by 5 bases, 8 bases remained unmatched. The germline CDR1 and CDR2 sequences are MGHRA and YSYEKL. This CDR3 is 15 amino acids long. The CDR3 reads CASSQTDRVSETQYF. CDR3 nucleotide sequence: TGCGCCAGCAGCCAAACTGACAGGGTCTCGGAGACCCAGTACTTC.